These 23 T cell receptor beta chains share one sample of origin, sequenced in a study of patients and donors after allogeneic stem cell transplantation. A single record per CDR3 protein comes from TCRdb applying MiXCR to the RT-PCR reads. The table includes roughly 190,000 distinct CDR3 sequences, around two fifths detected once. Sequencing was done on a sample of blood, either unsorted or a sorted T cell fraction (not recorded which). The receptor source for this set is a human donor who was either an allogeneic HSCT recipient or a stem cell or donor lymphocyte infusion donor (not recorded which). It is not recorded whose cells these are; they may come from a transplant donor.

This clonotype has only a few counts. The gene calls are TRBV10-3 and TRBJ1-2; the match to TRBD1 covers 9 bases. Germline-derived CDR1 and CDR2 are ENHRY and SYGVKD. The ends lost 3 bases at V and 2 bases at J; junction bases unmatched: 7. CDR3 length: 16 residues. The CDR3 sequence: CAISDGDRASNYGYTF. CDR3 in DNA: TGTGCCATCAGTGACGGGGACAGGGCGTCCAACTATGGCTACACCTTC.

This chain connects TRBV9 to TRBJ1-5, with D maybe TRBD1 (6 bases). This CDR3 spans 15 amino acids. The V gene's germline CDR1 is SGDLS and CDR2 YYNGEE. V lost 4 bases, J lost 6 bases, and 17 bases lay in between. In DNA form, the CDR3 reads TGTGCCAGCAGCCCGGGGGGGCGAGGGAGTCAGCCCCAGCATTTT. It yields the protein CASSPGGRGSQPQHF.

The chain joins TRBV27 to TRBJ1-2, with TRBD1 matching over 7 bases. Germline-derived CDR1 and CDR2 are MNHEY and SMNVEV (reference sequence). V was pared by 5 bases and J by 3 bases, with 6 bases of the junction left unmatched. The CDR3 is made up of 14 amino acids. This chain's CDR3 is CASSTTGVDYGYTF. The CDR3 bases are TGTGCCAGCAGTACCACAGGGGTCGACTATGGCTACACCTTC.

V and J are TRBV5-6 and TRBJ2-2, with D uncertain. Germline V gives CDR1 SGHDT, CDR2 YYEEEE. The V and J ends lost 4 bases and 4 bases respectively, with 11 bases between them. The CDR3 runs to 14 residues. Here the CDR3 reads CASSLLMRTGELFF. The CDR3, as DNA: TGTGCCAGCAGCCTCCTCATGCGCACCGGGGAGCTGTTTTTT. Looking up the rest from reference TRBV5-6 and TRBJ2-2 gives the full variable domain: DAGVTQSPTHLIKTRGQQVTLRCSPKSGHDTVSWYQQALGQGPQFIFQYYEEEERQRGNFPDRFSGHQFPNYSSELNVNALLLGDSALYLCASSLLMRTGELFFGEGSRLTVL.

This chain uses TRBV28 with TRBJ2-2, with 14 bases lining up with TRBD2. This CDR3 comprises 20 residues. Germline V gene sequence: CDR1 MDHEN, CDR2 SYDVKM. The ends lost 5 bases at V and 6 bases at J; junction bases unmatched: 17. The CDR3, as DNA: TGTGCCAGCAGTATCTATCCCTCGGGACTAGCGGGAGTTCTTGCCGGGGAGCTGTTTTTT. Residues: CASSIYPSGLAGVLAGELFF.

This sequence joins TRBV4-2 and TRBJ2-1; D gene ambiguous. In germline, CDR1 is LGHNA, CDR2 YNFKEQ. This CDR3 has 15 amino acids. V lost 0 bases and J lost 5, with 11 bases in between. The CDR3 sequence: CASSQEGPRHNEQFF. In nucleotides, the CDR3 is TGTGCCAGCAGCCAAGAAGGGCCCCGGCACAATGAGCAGTTCTTC.

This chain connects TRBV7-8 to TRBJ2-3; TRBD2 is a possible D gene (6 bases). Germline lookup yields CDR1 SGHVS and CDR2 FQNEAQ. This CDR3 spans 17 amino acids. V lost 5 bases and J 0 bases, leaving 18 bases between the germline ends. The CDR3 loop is CASSPFGRDSSTDTQYF. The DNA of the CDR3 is TGTGCCAGCAGCCCGTTTGGGCGGGACTCTAGCACAGATACGCAGTATTTT.

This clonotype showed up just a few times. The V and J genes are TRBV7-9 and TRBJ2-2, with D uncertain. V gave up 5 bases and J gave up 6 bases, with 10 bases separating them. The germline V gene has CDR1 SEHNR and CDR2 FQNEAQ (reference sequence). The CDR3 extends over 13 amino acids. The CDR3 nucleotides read TGTGCCAGCAGCGTGCTAGGTCCCGGGGAGCTGTTTTTT. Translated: CASSVLGPGELFF.

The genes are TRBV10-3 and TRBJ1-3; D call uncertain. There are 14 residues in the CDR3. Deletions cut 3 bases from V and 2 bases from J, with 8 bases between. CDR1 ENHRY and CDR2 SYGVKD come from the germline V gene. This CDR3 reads CAISEASTGNTIYF. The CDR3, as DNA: TGTGCCATCAGTGAAGCCAGTACTGGAAACACCATATATTTT.

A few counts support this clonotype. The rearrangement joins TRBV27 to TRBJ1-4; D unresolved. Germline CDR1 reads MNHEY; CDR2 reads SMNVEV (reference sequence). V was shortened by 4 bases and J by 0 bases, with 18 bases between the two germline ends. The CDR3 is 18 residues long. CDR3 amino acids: CASSYVRGTIATNEKLFF. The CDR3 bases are TGTGCCAGCAGTTACGTCAGAGGAACCATCGCAACTAATGAAAAACTGTTTTTT.

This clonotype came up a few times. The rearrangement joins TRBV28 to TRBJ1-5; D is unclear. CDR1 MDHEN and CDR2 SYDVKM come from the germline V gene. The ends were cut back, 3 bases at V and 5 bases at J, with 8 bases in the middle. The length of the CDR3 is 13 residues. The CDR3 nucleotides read TGTGCCAGCAGTTTCGGCAGCTATCAGCCCCAGCATTTT. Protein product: CASSFGSYQPQHF.

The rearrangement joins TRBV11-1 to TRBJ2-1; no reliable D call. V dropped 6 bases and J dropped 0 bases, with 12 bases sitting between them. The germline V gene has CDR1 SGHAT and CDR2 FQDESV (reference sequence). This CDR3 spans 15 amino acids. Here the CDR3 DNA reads TGTGCCAGCAGGGACGCTACCAGCTCCTACAATGAGCAGTTCTTC. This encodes CASRDATSSYNEQFF.

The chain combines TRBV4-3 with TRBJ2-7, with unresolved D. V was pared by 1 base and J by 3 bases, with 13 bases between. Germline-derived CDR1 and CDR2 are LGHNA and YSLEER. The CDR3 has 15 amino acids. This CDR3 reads CASSQVWWLNYEQYF. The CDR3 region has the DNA TGCGCCAGCAGCCAAGTCTGGTGGCTCAACTACGAGCAGTACTTC.

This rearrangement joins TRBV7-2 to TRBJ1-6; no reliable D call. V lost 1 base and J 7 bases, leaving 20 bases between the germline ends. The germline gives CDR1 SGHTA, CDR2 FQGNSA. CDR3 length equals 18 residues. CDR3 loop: CASSLVLQNELSNSPLHF. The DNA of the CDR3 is TGTGCCAGCAGCTTAGTCTTACAGAACGAGCTTTCGAATTCACCCCTCCACTTT.

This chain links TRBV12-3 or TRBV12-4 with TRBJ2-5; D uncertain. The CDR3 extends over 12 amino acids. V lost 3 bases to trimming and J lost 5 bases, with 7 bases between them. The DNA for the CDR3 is TGTGCCAGCAGTTTCGAGGTCGAGACCCAGTACTTC. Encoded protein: CASSFEVETQYF.

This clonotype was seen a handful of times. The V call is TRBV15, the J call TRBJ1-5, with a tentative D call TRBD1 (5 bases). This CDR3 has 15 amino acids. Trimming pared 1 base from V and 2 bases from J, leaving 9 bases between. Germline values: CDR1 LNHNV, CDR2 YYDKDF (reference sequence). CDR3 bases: TGTGCCACCAGCAGAGCCCGGGACGGCAATCAGCCCCAGCATTTT. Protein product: CATSRARDGNQPQHF. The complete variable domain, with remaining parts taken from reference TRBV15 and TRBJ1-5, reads DAMVIQNPRYQVTQFGKPVTLSCSQTLNHNVMYWYQQKSSQAPKLLFHYYDKDFNNEADTPDNFQSRRPNTSFCFLDIRSPGLGDTAMYLCATSRARDGNQPQHFGDGTRLSIL.

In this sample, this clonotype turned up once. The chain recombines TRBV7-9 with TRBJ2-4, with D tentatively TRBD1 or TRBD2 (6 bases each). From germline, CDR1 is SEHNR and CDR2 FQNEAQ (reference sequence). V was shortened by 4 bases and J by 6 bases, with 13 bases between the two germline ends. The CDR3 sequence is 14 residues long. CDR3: CASSWGAGRNIQYF. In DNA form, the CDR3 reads TGTGCCAGCAGCTGGGGGGCTGGGAGAAACATTCAGTACTTC.

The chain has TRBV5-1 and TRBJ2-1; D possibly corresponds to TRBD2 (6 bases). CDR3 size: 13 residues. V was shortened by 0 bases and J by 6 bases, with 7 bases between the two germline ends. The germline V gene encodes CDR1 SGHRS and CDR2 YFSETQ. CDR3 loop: CASSLDSGNEQFF. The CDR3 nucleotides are TGCGCCAGCAGCTTGGATAGCGGCAATGAGCAGTTCTTC.

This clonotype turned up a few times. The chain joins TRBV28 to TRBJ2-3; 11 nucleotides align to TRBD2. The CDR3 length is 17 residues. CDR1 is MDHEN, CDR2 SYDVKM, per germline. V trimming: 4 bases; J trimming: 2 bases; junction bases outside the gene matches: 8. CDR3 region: CASSYSRLAGNTDTQYF. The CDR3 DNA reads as TGTGCCAGCAGTTACAGTAGACTAGCGGGAAACACAGATACGCAGTATTTT.

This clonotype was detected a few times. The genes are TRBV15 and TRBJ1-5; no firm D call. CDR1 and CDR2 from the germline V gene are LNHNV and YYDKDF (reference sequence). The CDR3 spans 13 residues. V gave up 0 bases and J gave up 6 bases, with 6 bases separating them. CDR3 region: CATSRDTVQPQHF. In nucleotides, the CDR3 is TGTGCCACCAGCAGAGATACGGTTCAGCCCCAGCATTTT.

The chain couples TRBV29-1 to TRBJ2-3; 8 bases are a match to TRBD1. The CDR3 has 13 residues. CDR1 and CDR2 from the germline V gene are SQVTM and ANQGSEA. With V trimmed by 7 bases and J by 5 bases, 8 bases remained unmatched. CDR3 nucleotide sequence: TGCAGCGCCCCCGGACAGGGTAAAGATACGCAGTATTTT. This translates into CSAPGQGKDTQYF.

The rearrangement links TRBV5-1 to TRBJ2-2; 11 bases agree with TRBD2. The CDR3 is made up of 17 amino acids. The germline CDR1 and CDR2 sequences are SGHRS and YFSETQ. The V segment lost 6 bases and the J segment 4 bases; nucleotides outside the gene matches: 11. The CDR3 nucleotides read TGCGCCAGCAACCCGACTAGCGGGACGCGAGGCACCGGGGAGCTGTTTTTT. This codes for CASNPTSGTRGTGELFF.

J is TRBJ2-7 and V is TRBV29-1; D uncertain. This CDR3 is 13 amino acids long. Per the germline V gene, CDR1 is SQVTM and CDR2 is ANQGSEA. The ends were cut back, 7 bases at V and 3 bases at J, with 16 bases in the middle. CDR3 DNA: TGCAGCGCGGAAGGTGGGAAGGGCTACGAGCAGTACTTC. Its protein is CSAEGGKGYEQYF.